The clone carrying this T cell receptor (beta chain) was counted between two and nine times. This CDR3 region has 17 residues. V lost 4 bases and J lost 2; bases outside the gene matches: 5. Germline V gene lookup returns CDR1 LGHDT and CDR2 YNNKEL (reference sequence). This specimen belongs to a study of blood T cell repertoires in COVID-19. Across the whole study: From T cells, B-cell-depleted T cells, or PBMCs came the material, which was cDNA or gDNA.

Per the original data handling: Reference gene primer amplification gave nucleated cell count estimates. Some clones are missing from TCRdb's copy, which holds only in-frame ones; the method was immunoSEQ multiplex PCR. V and J calls and clone size are those listed in that table; D and trimming were worked out from the DNA. The sample carries more than 100,000 clones, approximately 81% recorded once. The sequence was obtained from a woman between 55 and 75 years old with active or convalescent COVID-19. The specimen sequenced was peripheral blood. V is TRBV3-1 (or the pseudogene TRBV3-2) and J is TRBJ1-6; TRBD1 aligns across 10 bases. CDR3 amino acids: CASSRLTGGAYNSPLHF. CDR3 sequence (DNA): TGTGCCAGCAGCCGATTGACAGGGGGCGCCTATAATTCACCCCTCCACTTT.